These 6 T cell receptor beta chains were sequenced from one sample in a study of patients and donors after allogeneic stem cell transplantation (dated by TCRdb to the early 2020s). The receptor library was made with RT-PCR. The listed sequencing device is NextSeq 550. TCRdb reprocessing: public reads trimmed at Q25 with fastp, clones called with MiXCR, in-frame beta chains kept. Duplicate CDR3 protein sequences are folded into a single record with the most common DNA and genes. This sample comprises about a million distinct CDR3 sequences, 18% of them detected only once. Roughly 6.4% of the sample rests with the top ten. The sample taken for sequencing was blood, either unsorted or a sorted T cell fraction (not recorded which). These receptors originate from a human donor who was either an allogeneic HSCT recipient or a stem cell or donor lymphocyte infusion donor (not recorded which). It is not recorded whose cells these are; they may come from a transplant donor.

The chain couples TRBV30 to TRBJ2-7, with 7 bases fitting TRBD2. CDR1 is GTSNPN, CDR2 SVGIG, per germline (reference sequence). The CDR3 runs 14 residues. The V segment lost 3 bases and the J segment 6 bases; nucleotides outside the gene matches: 11. The CDR3 is CAWRRLREMGEQYF. For the CDR3, the DNA is TGTGCCTGGAGAAGGTTGCGGGAGATGGGCGAGCAGTACTTC.

The table lists this clonotype with a few counts. This chain uses TRBV5-5 with TRBJ1-4; D remains ambiguous. The ends were cut back, 3 bases at V and 7 bases at J, with 22 bases in the middle. Per the germline V gene, CDR1 is SGHKS and CDR2 is YYEKEE (reference sequence). CDR3 length equals 17 residues. The CDR3 DNA sequence: TGTGCCAGCAGCTCCCACCCGGAAGGAAGGACGGTTGAAAAACTGTTTTTT. This codes for CASSSHPEGRTVEKLFF.

This clonotype was recorded a few times. This chain connects TRBV5-6 to TRBJ1-1; D remains unclear. The CDR3 is made up of 14 amino acids. The germline V and J ends were trimmed by 3 bases and 4 bases, with 13 bases remaining between them. The germline CDR1 and CDR2 sequences are SGHDT and YYEEEE. The CDR3 loop is CASSSFWYITEAFF. Written as DNA, the CDR3 is TGTGCCAGCAGCTCTTTTTGGTATATCACTGAAGCTTTCTTT.

This chain uses TRBV9 with TRBJ1-5; possibly TRBD1 for D (6 bases). The CDR3 is made up of 18 amino acids. Trimming removed 2 bases from V and 8 bases from J, with 26 bases in between. The germline CDR1 and CDR2 sequences are SGDLS and YYNGEE. CDR3 loop: CASSVDPWGGQGGEPQHF. The CDR3 DNA sequence: TGTGCCAGCAGCGTCGACCCTTGGGGGGGACAAGGGGGTGAGCCCCAGCATTTT.

V and J are TRBV10-3 and TRBJ2-1, with no clear D. The V and J ends lost 2 bases and 4 bases respectively, with 6 bases between them. This CDR3 has 13 residues. Germline assignment: CDR1 ENHRY and CDR2 SYGVKD. The CDR3 spells CAISERPYNEQFF. The CDR3 coding sequence is TGTGCCATCAGTGAGCGCCCATACAATGAGCAGTTCTTC.

The genes are TRBV27 and TRBJ1-1; D gene uncertain. Per germline, CDR1 MNHEY and CDR2 SMNVEV (reference sequence). The CDR3 runs 13 residues. The V and J ends lost 6 bases and 3 bases respectively, with 11 bases between them. The CDR3 loop reads CASSLGLYTEAFF. CDR3 nucleotide sequence: TGTGCCAGCAGCCTAGGCCTTTACACTGAAGCTTTCTTT.